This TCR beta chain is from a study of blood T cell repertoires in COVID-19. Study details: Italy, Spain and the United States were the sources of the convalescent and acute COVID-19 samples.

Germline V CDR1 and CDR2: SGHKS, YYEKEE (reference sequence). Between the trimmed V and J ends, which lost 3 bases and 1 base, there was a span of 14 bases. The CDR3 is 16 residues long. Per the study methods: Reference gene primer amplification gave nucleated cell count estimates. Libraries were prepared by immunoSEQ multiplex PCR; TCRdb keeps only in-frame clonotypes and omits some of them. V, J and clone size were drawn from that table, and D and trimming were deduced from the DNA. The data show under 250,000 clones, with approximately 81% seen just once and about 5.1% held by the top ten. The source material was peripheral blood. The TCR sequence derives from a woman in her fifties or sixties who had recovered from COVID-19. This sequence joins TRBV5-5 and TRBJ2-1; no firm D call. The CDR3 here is CASSSLGTSSYNEQFF. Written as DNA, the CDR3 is TGTGCCAGCAGCTCTCTAGGAACGAGTTCCTACAATGAGCAGTTCTTC.